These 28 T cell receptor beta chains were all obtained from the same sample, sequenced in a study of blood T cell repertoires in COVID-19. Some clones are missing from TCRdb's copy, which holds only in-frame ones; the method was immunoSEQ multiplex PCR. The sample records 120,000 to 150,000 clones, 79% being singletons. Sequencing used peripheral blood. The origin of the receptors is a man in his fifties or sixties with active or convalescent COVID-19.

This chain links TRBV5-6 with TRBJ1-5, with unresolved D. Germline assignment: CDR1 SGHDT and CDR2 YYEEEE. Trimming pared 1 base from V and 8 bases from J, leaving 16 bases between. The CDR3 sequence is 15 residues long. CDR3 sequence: CASSLSRAPMEPQHF. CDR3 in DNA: TGTGCCAGCAGCTTGTCACGCGCCCCAATGGAGCCCCAGCATTTT.

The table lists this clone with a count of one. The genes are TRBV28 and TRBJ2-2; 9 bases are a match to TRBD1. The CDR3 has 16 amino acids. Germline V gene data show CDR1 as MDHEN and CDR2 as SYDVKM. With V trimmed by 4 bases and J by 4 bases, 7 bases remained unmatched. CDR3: CASSSSGTGSTGELFF. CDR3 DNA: TGTGCCAGCAGTTCGTCCGGGACAGGGAGCACCGGGGAGCTGTTTTTT.

CDR3 sequence reads: CASSFGGYGYTF. The CDR3, as DNA: TGTGCCAGCAGCTTCGGGGGCTATGGCTACACCTTC. The rearrangement links TRBV11-2 to TRBJ1-2; D might be TRBD1 (5 bases). Per germline, CDR1 SGHAT and CDR2 FQNNGV. Trimming removed 3 bases from V and 4 bases from J, with 6 bases in between. CDR3 size: 12 residues.

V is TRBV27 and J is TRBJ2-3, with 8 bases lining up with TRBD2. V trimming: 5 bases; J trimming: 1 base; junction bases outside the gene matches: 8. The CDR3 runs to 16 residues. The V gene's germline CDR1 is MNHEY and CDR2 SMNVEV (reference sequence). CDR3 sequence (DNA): TGTGCCAGCAGTCCAACCAGCGGGAGCGGCACAGATACGCAGTATTTT. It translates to CASSPTSGSGTDTQYF.

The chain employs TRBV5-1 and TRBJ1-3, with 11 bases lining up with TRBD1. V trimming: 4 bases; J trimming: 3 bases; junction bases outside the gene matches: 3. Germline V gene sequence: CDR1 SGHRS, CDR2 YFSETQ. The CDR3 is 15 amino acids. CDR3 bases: TGCGCCAGCAGCGTGGACAGGGGGCTTGGAAACACCATATATTTT. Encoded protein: CASSVDRGLGNTIYF.

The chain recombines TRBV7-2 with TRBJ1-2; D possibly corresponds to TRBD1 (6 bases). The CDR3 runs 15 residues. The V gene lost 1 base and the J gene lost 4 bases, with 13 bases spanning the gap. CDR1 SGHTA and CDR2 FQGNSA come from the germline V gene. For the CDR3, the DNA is TGTGCCAGCAGCTTAGAGAGGGGGGGCGGCTATGGCTACACCTTC. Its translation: CASSLERGGGYGYTF. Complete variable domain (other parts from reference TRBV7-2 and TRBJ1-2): GAGVSQSPSNKVTEKGKDVELRCDPISGHTALYWYRQSLGQGLEFLIYFQGNSAPDKSGLPSDRFSAERTGGSVSTLTIQRTQQEDSAVYLCASSLERGGGYGYTFGSGTRLTVV.

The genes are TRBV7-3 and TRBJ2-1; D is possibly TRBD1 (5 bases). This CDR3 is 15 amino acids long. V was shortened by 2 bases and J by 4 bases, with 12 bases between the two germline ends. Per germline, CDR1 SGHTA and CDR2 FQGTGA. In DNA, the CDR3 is TGTGCCAGCAGCTTATCCCAGGGCGGATACAATGAGCAGTTCTTC. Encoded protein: CASSLSQGGYNEQFF.

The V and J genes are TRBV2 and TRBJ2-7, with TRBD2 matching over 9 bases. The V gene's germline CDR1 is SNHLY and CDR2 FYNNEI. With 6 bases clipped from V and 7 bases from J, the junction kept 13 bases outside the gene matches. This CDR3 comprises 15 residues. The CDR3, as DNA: TGTGCCAGCAGCTCTCGTGGCGGGAGGGCCGGTGAGCAGTACTTC. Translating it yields CASSSRGGRAGEQYF.

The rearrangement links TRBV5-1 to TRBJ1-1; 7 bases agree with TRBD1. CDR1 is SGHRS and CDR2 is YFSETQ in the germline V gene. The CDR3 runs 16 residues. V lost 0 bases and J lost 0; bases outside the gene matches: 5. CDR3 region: CASSLADRNMNTEAFF. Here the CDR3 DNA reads TGCGCCAGCAGCTTGGCGGACAGGAATATGAACACTGAAGCTTTCTTT.

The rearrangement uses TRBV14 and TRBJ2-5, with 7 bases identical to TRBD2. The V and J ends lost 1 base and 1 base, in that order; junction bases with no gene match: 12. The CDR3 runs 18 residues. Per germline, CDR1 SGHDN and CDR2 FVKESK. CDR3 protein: CASSQGIPWTRGQETQYF. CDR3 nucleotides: TGTGCCAGCAGCCAAGGTATTCCTTGGACTAGGGGCCAAGAGACCCAGTACTTC. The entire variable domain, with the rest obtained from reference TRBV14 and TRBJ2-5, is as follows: EAGVTQFPSHSVIEKGQTVTLRCDPISGHDNLYWYRRVMGKEIKFLLHFVKESKQDESGMPNNRFLAERTGGTYSTLKVQPAELEDSGVYFCASSQGIPWTRGQETQYFGPGTRLLVL.

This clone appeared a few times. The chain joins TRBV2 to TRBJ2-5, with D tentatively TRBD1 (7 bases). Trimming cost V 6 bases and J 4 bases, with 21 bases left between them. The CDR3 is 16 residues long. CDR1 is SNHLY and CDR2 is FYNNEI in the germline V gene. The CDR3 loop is CASRIGQGGLRETQYF. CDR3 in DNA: TGTGCCAGCAGGATAGGGCAGGGGGGTTTGCGAGAGACCCAGTACTTC. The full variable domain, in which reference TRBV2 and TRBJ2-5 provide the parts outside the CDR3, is EPEVTQTPSHQVTQMGQEVILRCVPISNHLYFYWYRQILGQKVEFLVSFYNNEISEKSEIFDDQFSVERPDGSNFTLKIRSTKLEDSAMYFCASRIGQGGLRETQYFGPGTRLLVL.

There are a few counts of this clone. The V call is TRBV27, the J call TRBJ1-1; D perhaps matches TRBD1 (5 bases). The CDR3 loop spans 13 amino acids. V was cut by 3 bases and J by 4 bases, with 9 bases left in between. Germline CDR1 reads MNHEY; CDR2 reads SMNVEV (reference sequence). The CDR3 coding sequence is TGTGCCAGCAGTTTCGACAGTAGCACTGAAGCTTTCTTT. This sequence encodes CASSFDSSTEAFF.

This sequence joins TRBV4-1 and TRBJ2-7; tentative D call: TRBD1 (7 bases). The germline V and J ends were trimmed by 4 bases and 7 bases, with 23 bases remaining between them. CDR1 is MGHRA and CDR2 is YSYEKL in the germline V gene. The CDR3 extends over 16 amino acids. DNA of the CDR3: TGCGCCAGCAGCCCGCTGGGTCGGACAGGAGGAGGGGAGCAGTACTTC. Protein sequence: CASSPLGRTGGGEQYF.

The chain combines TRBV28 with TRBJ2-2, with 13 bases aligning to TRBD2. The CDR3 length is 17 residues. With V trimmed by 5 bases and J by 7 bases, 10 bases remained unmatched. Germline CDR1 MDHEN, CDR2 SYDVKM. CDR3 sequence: CASSPGTSGNFYGELFF. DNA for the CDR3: TGTGCCAGCAGTCCCGGGACTAGCGGGAATTTTTACGGGGAGCTGTTTTTT.

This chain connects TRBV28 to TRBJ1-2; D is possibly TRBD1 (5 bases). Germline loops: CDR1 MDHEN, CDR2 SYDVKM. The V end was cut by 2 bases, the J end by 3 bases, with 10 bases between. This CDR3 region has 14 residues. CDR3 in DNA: TGTGCCAGCAGTTTAATGGGGCTCGACTATGGCTACACCTTC. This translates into CASSLMGLDYGYTF.

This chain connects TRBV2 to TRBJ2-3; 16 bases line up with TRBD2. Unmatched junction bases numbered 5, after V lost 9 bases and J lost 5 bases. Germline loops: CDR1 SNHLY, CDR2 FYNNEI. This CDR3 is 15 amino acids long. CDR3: CARGTSGRAGDTQYF. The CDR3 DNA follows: TGTGCCAGGGGGACTAGCGGGAGGGCCGGAGATACGCAGTATTTT.

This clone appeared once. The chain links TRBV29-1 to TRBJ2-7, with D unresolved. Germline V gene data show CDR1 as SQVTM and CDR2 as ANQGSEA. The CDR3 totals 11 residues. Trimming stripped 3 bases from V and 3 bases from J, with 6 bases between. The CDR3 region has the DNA TGCAGCGTTGAGCTCAGCTACGAGCAGTACTTC. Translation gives CSVELSYEQYF.

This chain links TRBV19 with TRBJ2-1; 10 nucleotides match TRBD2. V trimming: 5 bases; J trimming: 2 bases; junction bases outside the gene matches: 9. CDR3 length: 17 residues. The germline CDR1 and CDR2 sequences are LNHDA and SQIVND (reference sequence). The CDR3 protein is CASSSPTGLAAYNEQFF. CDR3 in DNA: TGTGCCAGTAGTTCGCCCACCGGACTAGCGGCCTACAATGAGCAGTTCTTC.

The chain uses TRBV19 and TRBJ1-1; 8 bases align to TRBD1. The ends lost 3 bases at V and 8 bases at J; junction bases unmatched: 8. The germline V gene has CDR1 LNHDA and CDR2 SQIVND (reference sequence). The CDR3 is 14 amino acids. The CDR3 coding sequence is TGTGCCAGTAGTATCCCACAGGGACAGGACGAAGCTTTCTTT. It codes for CASSIPQGQDEAFF.

DNA for the CDR3: TGCGCCAGCAGCCAGCCGACTCTCCAAGAGACCCAGTACTTC. Amino acids: CASSQPTLQETQYF. The chain is built from TRBV4-1 and TRBJ2-5, with D uncertain. This CDR3 has 14 amino acids. The germline CDR1 and CDR2 sequences are MGHRA and YSYEKL. Trimming took 3 bases from V and 1 from J, leaving 9 bases between them.

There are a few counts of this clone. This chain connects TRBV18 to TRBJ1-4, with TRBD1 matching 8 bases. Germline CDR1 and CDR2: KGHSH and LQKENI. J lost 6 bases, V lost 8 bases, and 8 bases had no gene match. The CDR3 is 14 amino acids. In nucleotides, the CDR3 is TGTGCCAGCCAACCAGACAGGGGATATGAAAAACTGTTTTTT. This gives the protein CASQPDRGYEKLFF.

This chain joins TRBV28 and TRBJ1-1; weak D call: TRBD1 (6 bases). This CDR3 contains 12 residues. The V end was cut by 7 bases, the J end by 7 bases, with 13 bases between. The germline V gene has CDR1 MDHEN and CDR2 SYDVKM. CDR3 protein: CASMVGQHEAFF. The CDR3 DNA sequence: TGTGCCAGCATGGTCGGACAGCATGAAGCTTTCTTT.

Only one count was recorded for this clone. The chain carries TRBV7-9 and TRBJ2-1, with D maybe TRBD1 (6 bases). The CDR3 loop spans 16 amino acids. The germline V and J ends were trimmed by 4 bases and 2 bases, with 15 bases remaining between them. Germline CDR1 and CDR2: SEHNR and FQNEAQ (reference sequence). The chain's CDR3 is CASSSTGMRPYNEQFF. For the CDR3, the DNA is TGTGCCAGCAGCTCGACAGGTATGAGGCCCTACAATGAGCAGTTCTTC.

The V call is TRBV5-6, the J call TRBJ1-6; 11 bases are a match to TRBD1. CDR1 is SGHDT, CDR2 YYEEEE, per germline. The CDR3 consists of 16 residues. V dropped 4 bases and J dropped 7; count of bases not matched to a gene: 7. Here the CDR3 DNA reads TGTGCCAGCAGCGTCGCCGGGACAGGGGGGAATTCACCCCTCCACTTT. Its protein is CASSVAGTGGNSPLHF.

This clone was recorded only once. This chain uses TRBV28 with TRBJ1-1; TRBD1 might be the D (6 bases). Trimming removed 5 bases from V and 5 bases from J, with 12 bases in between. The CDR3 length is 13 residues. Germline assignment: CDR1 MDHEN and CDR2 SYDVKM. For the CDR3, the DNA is TGTGCCAGCAGTCTACAGGGCCGAACTGAAGCTTTCTTT. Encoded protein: CASSLQGRTEAFF.

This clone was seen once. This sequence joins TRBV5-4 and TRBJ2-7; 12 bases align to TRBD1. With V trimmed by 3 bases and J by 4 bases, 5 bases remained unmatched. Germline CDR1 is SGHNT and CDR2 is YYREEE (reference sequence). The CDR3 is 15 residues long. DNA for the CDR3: TGTGCCAGCAGCTCGGGACAGGGGGCATGGTACGAGCAGTACTTC. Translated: CASSSGQGAWYEQYF. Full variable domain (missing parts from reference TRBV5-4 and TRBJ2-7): ETGVTQSPTHLIKTRGQQVTLRCSSQSGHNTVSWYQQALGQGPQFIFQYYREEENGRGNFPPRFSGLQFPNYSSELNVNALELDDSALYLCASSSGQGAWYEQYFGPGTRLTVT.

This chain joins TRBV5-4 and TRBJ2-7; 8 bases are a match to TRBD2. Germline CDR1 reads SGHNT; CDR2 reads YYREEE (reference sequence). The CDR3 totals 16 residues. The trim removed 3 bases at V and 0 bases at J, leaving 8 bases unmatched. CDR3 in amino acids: CASSSGLASSSYEQYF. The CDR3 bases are TGTGCCAGCAGCTCAGGACTAGCCTCCAGCTCCTACGAGCAGTACTTC.

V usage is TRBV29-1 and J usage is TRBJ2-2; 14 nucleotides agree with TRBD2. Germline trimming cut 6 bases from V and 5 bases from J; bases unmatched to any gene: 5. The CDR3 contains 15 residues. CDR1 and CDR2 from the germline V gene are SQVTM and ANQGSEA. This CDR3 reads CSVGLAGGGTGELFF. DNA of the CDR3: TGCAGCGTCGGACTAGCGGGAGGAGGGACCGGGGAGCTGTTTTTT.